This is a list of T cell receptor beta chains from one sample in a study of cytomegalovirus exposure and HLA in healthy donors. Sequenced by immunoSEQ multiplex PCR; TCRdb stores in-frame clones only, minus some. The top ten hold around 1.5% of the sample, which has around 190,000 clones, about 88% seen once. Material for sequencing was PBMCs. These receptors all stem from a young woman in good health and CMV-seronegative. CDR3s leave out the opening cysteine and the closing phenylalanine or tryptophan. The order of the fields is D gene, CDR3 length, J gene, V gene, CDR3 protein. A D gene is named only where the DNA matches it firmly.

d_gene: -
len: 14
j_gene: TRBJ2-4
v_gene: TRBV7-9
CDR3aa: SSSWGGGGGKNIQY

d_gene: -
len: 13
j_gene: TRBJ2-5
v_gene: TRBV11-3
CDR3aa: ASSFFGHSEETQY

d_gene: TRBD2
len: 15
j_gene: TRBJ2-7
v_gene: TRBV11-2
CDR3aa: ASKSVQPRGGAYEQY

d_gene: -
len: 16
j_gene: TRBJ2-3
v_gene: TRBV4-2
CDR3aa: ASSQEVIRTQSTDTQY

d_gene: -
len: 11
j_gene: TRBJ2-7
v_gene: TRBV11-2
CDR3aa: ASSLYGAGEQY

d_gene: TRBD2
len: 15
j_gene: TRBJ2-2
v_gene: TRBV4-2
CDR3aa: ASSHTGLAVRTGELF

d_gene: TRBD1
len: 11
j_gene: TRBJ1-1
v_gene: TRBV6-1
CDR3aa: ASKIQGIPEAF

d_gene: TRBD2
len: 13
j_gene: TRBJ2-1
v_gene: TRBV7-9
CDR3aa: ASRASGSSYNEQF

d_gene: -
len: 12
j_gene: TRBJ2-6
v_gene: TRBV6-1
CDR3aa: ASQTGSGANVLT

d_gene: -
len: 13
j_gene: TRBJ1-5
v_gene: TRBV6-1
CDR3aa: ASSDSGYSNQPQH

d_gene: -
len: 11
j_gene: TRBJ1-1
v_gene: TRBV4-2
CDR3aa: ASSQDRDTEAF

d_gene: -
len: 15
j_gene: TRBJ1-2
v_gene: TRBV5-1
CDR3aa: ASSREPGERANYGYT

d_gene: TRBD1
len: 14
j_gene: TRBJ1-4
v_gene: TRBV15
CDR3aa: ATSSRGGTGSEKLF

d_gene: -
len: 8
j_gene: TRBJ1-4
v_gene: TRBV23-1
CDR3aa: AFAREKLF

d_gene: -
len: 12
j_gene: TRBJ1-4
v_gene: TRBV2
CDR3aa: ASSEGQIPEKLF

d_gene: -
len: 14
j_gene: TRBJ2-7
v_gene: TRBV5-1
CDR3aa: ASSLYSGKESYEQY

d_gene: TRBD2
len: 14
j_gene: TRBJ2-7
v_gene: TRBV19
CDR3aa: ASSIESSGGSYEQY

d_gene: TRBD1
len: 11
j_gene: TRBJ2-3
v_gene: TRBV28
CDR3aa: ASSLQARGTQY

d_gene: TRBD1
len: 10
j_gene: TRBJ1-4
v_gene: TRBV10-3
CDR3aa: AISEEGAKLF

d_gene: -
len: 11
j_gene: TRBJ1-2
v_gene: TRBV5-1
CDR3aa: ASSLDSAYGYT

d_gene: -
len: 17
j_gene: TRBJ1-4
v_gene: TRBV7-6
CDR3aa: ASSQRSPGHPLLNEKLF

d_gene: TRBD2
len: 12
j_gene: TRBJ2-3
v_gene: TRBV19
CDR3aa: ASGLAGVTDTQY

d_gene: -
len: 12
j_gene: TRBJ1-2
v_gene: TRBV28
CDR3aa: ASSLSGAPYGYT

d_gene: TRBD1
len: 13
j_gene: TRBJ2-5
v_gene: TRBV2
CDR3aa: ASREPGQGSREQY

d_gene: -
len: 13
j_gene: TRBJ2-4
v_gene: TRBV5-1
CDR3aa: ASSLYGAQKNIQY

d_gene: TRBD1
len: 12
j_gene: TRBJ2-7
v_gene: TRBV18
CDR3aa: ASSPDRGKYEQY

d_gene: TRBD1
len: 13
j_gene: TRBJ2-1
v_gene: TRBV7-9
CDR3aa: ASIVTGGTYNEQF

d_gene: TRBD2
len: 13
j_gene: TRBJ2-2
v_gene: TRBV19
CDR3aa: ASSPGTRAPGELF

d_gene: TRBD1
len: 11
j_gene: TRBJ1-1
v_gene: TRBV27
CDR3aa: ASSLLGQAEAF

d_gene: TRBD1
len: 12
j_gene: TRBJ1-1
v_gene: TRBV5-6
CDR3aa: ASSPDRRTTEAF

d_gene: -
len: 12
j_gene: TRBJ1-1
v_gene: TRBV11-2
CDR3aa: ASSGQGRGTEAF

d_gene: TRBD1
len: 14
j_gene: TRBJ1-2
v_gene: TRBV18
CDR3aa: ASSRTGTTSNYGYT

d_gene: -
len: 13
j_gene: TRBJ2-3
v_gene: TRBV5-1
CDR3aa: ASSLGQINTDTQY

d_gene: -
len: 14
j_gene: TRBJ2-2
v_gene: TRBV28
CDR3aa: ASTIAGWANTGELF

d_gene: TRBD1
len: 12
j_gene: TRBJ1-2
v_gene: TRBV6-1
CDR3aa: ASRPTGGGYGYT

d_gene: TRBD1
len: 13
j_gene: TRBJ1-6
v_gene: TRBV28
CDR3aa: ASSRGTGIDSPLH

d_gene: -
len: 10
j_gene: TRBJ2-5
v_gene: TRBV30
CDR3aa: AWQDFQETQY

d_gene: TRBD1
len: 14
j_gene: TRBJ1-3
v_gene: TRBV9
CDR3aa: ASSVAGTESGNTIY